This T cell receptor (beta chain) was sequenced in a study of blood T cell repertoires in COVID-19 (dated by TCRdb to 2019 to 2021). At the level of the whole study: Collaborator samples came from the United States, Italy and Spain and covered acute and convalescent phases of COVID-19. The prospective study material was composed of cDNA or gDNA derived from T cells, B-cell-depleted T cells, or PBMCs. Subjects who had been exposed to COVID-19, were actively infected with it, or had recovered from it provided the deeply sampled blood TCRbeta repertoires that made up the dataset. A freely available public database, intended as a resource for researchers studying the immune response to SARS-CoV-2, is where the repertoires were released. The samples were drawn from two sources: the first 160 participants of the ongoing ImmuneRACE study, and 1,000 to 1,500 subjects contributed by 6 global collaborators. Nearly every sample came with metadata listing a de-identified subject ID, COVID-19 status, age in years and sex. HLA class I and class II types, where available, came from metadata supplied by the sample provider rather than from assay-based typing. Broader findings and caveats from the paper: Clinical and demographic metadata were provided uncurated, with the amount varying by source and participant.

Concerning this clone: This clone's antigen is unknown. Per-base quality was not reported, and no clone a single base away is much larger than it.

Collaborating institutions collected whole blood in K2EDTA tubes following their own protocols. Collaborator samples were shipped for TCRbeta analysis as frozen whole blood, isolated PBMCs, or DNA extracted from either sample type. The immunoSEQ Assay, a bias-controlled multiplex PCR, was used to amplify TCRbeta CDR3 regions from genomic DNA. Turning to the authors' computational methods: The number of nucleated cells in each sample was estimated from the amplification of reference gene primers within the assay. To quantify the absolute abundance of each unique TCRbeta CDR3 rearrangement, sequence reads were collapsed and filtered. For each sample, productive Simpson clonality was calculated as the square root of Simpson's diversity index over productive rearrangements. TCRdb limited this immuneACCESS table to in-frame rearrangements with V and J called. A share of clones is missing; checked studies link under half to unresolved V genes, and the rest is unexplained. V and J calls plus clone size are reproduced from that table; the DNA served to infer D and trimming. The table for this sample lists under 200,000 clones; around 84% of them were counted only once. About 7% of the sample is in the top ten clones.

V has 2 bases trimmed and J has 0 bases trimmed; junction bases matching no gene number 8. The germline V gene (reference sequence) sets CDR1 to LNHDA and CDR2 to SQIVND. Including cysteine and phenylalanine, the CDR3 has 19 amino acids. Here the CDR3 DNA is all that survives: 57 bases in frame from base 1. Recombination joined TRBV19 with TRBJ1-6; TRBD1 agrees with 9 junctional bases. The sequenced sample was peripheral blood. The clonotype was recovered from a middle-aged man with active or convalescent COVID-19. The CDR3 protein: CASSIHPGTGSSYNSPLHF. The nucleotide sequence reads TGTGCCAGTAGTATACATCCCGGGACAGGGAGCTCCTATAATTCACCCCTCCACTTT.